The next 8 T cell receptor beta chains were all read from a single sample in a study. TCRdb reprocessed the RT-PCR reads via MiXCR and lists one record per CDR3 protein. The table has about 700,000 distinct CDR3 sequences, approximately 15% seen once. Sequences were obtained from memory CD4+ T cells from blood. These receptors originate from a female donor in good health, serving as a healthy control.

The chain employs TRBV7-9 and TRBJ2-3, with 7 bases identical to TRBD2. Germline V CDR1 and CDR2: SEHNR, FQNEAQ (reference sequence). This CDR3 is built from 15 residues. V lost 4 bases, J lost 2 bases, and 6 bases stayed unmatched. CDR3 in DNA: TGTGCCAGCAGCTCCAATGGGGGGGACACAGATACGCAGTATTTT. Its protein product is CASSSNGGDTDTQYF.

This clonotype has only a few counts. This rearrangement joins TRBV7-3 to TRBJ1-1, with a tentative D call TRBD1 (5 bases). CDR3 length equals 18 residues. Trimming took off 2 bases at V and 0 bases at J, with 19 bases between the two ends. CDR1 SGHTA and CDR2 FQGTGA come from the germline V gene. Here the CDR3 DNA reads TGTGCCAGCAGCTTACACATCCGGGGCCCGTCTATGAACACTGAAGCTTTCTTT. This translates into CASSLHIRGPSMNTEAFF.

The chain has TRBV2 and TRBJ2-2; D is perhaps TRBD1 (5 bases). The CDR3 runs to 15 residues. The germline V gene encodes CDR1 SNHLY and CDR2 FYNNEI. Trimming left V 0 bases short and J 6 bases short, with 11 bases between. The CDR3: CASSEALVRAGELFF. DNA of the CDR3: TGTGCCAGCAGTGAAGCGCTTGTCAGGGCCGGGGAGCTGTTTTTT.

Only a few counts were recorded for this clonotype. CDR3 amino acids: CASRFGRDSYEQYF. Written as DNA, the CDR3 is TGCGCCAGCAGATTTGGGAGAGACTCCTACGAGCAGTACTTC. The rearrangement uses TRBV5-1 and TRBJ2-7; D possibly corresponds to TRBD2 (5 bases). The CDR3 consists of 14 residues. V gave up 5 bases and J gave up 0 bases, with 12 bases separating them. Germline V lookup: CDR1 SGHRS, CDR2 YFSETQ.

This clonotype has ten or more counts. This chain uses TRBV7-2 with TRBJ2-1, with 8 bases matching TRBD1. This CDR3 comprises 14 residues. Per germline, CDR1 SGHTA and CDR2 FQGNSA. The V and J ends lost 5 bases and 7 bases, in that order; junction bases with no gene match: 7. This chain's CDR3 is CASSIGQGLNEQFF. The CDR3 nucleotides read TGTGCCAGCAGCATTGGACAGGGTCTGAATGAGCAGTTCTTC.

CDR3 nucleotides: TGTGCCACCAGCAGAGATCTGGGCAATCAGCCCCAGCATTTT. Translation gives CATSRDLGNQPQHF. The V and J genes are TRBV15 and TRBJ1-5; D unclear. The CDR3 length is 14 residues. Germline V gene sequence: CDR1 LNHNV, CDR2 YYDKDF (reference sequence). Trimming pared 0 bases from V and 2 bases from J, leaving 5 bases between.

This clonotype was counted at least ten times. The rearrangement joins TRBV10-3 to TRBJ2-1; a weak D match, TRBD2 (5 bases). Germline assignment: CDR1 ENHRY and CDR2 SYGVKD. V was trimmed by 3 bases and J by 7 bases, leaving 13 bases between them. The CDR3 is made up of 14 amino acids. The CDR3, as DNA: TGTGCCATCAGTGATCGGGGTAAAGGGAATGAGCAGTTCTTC. Translating gives CAISDRGKGNEQFF.

This clonotype has ten or more counts. This chain links TRBV7-2 with TRBJ2-3; TRBD2 agrees at 14 bases. Germline CDR1 reads SGHTA; CDR2 reads FQGNSA. V was pared by 4 bases and J by 5 bases, with 5 bases of the junction left unmatched. CDR3 size: 16 residues. The CDR3, as DNA: TGTGCCAGCAGCTCGACTAGCGGGAGGGCCGTAGATACGCAGTATTTT. Residues: CASSSTSGRAVDTQYF.